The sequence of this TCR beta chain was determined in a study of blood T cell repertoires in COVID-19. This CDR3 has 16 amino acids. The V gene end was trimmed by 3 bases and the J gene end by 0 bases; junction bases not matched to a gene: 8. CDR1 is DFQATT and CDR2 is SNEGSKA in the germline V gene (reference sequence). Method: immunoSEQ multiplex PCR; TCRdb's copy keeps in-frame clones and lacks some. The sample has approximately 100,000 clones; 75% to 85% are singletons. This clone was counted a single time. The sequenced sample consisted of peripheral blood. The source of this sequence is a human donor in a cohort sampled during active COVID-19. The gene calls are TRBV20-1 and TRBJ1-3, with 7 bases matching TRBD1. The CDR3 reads CSASIASGGSGNTIYF. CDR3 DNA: TGCAGTGCTAGTATTGCCTCAGGGGGCTCTGGAAACACCATATATTTT.